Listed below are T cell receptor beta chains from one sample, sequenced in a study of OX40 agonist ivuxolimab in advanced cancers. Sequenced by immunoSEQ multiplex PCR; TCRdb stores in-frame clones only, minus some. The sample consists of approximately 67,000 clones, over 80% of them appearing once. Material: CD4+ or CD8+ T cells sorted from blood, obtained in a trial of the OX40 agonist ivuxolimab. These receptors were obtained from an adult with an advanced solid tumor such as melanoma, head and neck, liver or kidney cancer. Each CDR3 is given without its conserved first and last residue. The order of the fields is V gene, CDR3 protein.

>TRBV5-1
ASSLNSGNTGGSGANVLT
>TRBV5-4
ASSLGRATNEKLF
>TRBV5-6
ASSPLGGREQY
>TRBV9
ASSVGGRDSYNEQF
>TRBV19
ASGESSGGSGNTIY
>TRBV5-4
ASSLDRPYEQY
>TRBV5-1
ASSVMPHQAGGGWNEQF
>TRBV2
ASRAQDNQPQH
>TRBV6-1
ASSVGPPNEKLF
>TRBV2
ASSVESGSLTDTQY
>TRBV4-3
ASSQSRVTTGELF
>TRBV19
ASSSHRDHRNEQF
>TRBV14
ASSLSVGPQH
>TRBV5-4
ASSLEKGKASEQY
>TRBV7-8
ASSLARDAEAF
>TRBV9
ASSVLAGPGANVLT
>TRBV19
ASSIREGSYEQY
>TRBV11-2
ASSPGGLGVAGNTIY
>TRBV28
ASSFRQGVYGYT
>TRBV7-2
ASSDVSGNTIY
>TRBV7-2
ASSLDPNQPQH
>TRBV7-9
ASSQGTSGSPSTDTQY
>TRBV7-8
ASRPGQNNSPLH
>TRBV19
ASARAGNTIY
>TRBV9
ASSPRLAGAPDTQY
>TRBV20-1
SNLAEETQY
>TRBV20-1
SARTTGMWF
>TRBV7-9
ASSLGIGQGARGEQF
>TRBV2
ASRVSGSRTDTQY
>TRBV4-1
ASSQDMETGGFYEQY
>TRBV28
ASSYPIAVNEQF
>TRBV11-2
ASSLGDTEAF
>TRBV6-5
ASWGRTSYEQY
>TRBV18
ASSPKRETQY
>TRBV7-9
ASSLNRADRLD